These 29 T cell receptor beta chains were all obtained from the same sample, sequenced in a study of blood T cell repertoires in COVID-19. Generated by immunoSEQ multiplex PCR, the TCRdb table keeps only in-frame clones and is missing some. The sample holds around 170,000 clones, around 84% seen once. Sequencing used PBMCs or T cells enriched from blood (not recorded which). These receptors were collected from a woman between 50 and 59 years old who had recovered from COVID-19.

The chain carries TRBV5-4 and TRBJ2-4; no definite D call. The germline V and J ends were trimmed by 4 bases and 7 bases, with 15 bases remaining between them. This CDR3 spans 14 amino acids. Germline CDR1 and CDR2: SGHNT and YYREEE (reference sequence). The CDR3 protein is CASSQDSDSNIQYF. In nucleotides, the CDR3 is TGTGCCAGCAGCCAGGATTCGGATTCTAACATTCAGTACTTC.

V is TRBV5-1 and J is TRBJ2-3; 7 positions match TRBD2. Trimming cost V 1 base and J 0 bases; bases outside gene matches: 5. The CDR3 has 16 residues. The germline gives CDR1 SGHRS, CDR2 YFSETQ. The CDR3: CASSLRLAESTDTQYF. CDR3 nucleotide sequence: TGCGCCAGCAGCTTGCGTCTAGCGGAGAGCACAGATACGCAGTATTTT.

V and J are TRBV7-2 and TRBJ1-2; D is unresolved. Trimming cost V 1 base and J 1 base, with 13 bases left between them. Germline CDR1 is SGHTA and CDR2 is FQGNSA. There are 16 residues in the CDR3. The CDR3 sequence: CASSLDFSGDNYGYTF. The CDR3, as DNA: TGTGCCAGCAGCTTAGATTTTAGTGGTGATAACTATGGCTACACCTTC.

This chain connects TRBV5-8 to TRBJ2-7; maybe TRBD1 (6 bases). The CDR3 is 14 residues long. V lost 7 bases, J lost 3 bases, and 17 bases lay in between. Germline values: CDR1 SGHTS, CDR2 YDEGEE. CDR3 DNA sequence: TGTGCCAGCCGACCCGGGACACTACTCTACGAGCAGTACTTC. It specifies CASRPGTLLYEQYF.

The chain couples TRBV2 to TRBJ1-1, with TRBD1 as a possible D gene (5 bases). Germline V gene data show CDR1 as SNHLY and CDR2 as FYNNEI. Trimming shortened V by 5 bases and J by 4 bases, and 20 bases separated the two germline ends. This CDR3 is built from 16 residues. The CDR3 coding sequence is TGTGCCAGCAGTATCGACAGTCCTATCGGTAGCACTGAAGCTTTCTTT. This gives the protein CASSIDSPIGSTEAFF.

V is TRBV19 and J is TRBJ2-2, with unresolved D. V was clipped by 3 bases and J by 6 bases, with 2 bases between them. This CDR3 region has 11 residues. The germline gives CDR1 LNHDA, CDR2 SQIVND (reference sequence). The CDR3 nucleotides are TGTGCCAGTAGTATCTCCGGGGAGCTGTTTTTT. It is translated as CASSISGELFF.

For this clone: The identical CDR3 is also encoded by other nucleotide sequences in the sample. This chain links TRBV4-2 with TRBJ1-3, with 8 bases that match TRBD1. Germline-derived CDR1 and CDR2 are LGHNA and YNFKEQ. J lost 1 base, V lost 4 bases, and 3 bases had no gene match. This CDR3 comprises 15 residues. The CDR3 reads CASSRDRGSGNTIYF. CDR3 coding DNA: TGTGCCAGCAGCCGAGACAGGGGATCTGGAAACACCATATATTTT.

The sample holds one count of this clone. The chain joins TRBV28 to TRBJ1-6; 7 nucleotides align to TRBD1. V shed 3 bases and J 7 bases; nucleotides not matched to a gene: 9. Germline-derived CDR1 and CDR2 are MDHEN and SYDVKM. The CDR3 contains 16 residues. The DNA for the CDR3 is TGTGCCAGCAGTTTTGCCGACAGGGCGCTAAATTCACCCCTCCACTTT. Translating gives CASSFADRALNSPLHF.

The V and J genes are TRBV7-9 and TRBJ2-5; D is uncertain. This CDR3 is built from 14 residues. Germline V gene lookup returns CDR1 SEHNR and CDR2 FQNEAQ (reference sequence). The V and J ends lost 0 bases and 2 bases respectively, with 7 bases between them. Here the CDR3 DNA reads TGTGCCAGCAGCTTAGCGCTACCTCAAGAGACCCAGTACTTC. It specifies CASSLALPQETQYF.

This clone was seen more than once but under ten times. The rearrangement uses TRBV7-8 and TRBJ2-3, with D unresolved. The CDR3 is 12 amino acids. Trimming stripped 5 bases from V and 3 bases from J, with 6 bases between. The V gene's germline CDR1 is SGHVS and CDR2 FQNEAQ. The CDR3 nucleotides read TGTGCCAGCAGCCCTGTGACAGATACGCAGTATTTT. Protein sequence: CASSPVTDTQYF.

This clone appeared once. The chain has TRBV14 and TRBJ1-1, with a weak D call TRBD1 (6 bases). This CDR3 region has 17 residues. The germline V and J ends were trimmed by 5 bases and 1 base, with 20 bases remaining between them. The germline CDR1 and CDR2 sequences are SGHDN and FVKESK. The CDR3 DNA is TGTGCCAGCAGCGTTCAGGGGCTAGTAACCAAGAACACTGAAGCTTTCTTT. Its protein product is CASSVQGLVTKNTEAFF. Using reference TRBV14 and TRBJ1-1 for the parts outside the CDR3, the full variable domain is EAGVTQFPSHSVIEKGQTVTLRCDPISGHDNLYWYRRVMGKEIKFLLHFVKESKQDESGMPNNRFLAERTGGTYSTLKVQPAELEDSGVYFCASSVQGLVTKNTEAFFGQGTRLTVV.

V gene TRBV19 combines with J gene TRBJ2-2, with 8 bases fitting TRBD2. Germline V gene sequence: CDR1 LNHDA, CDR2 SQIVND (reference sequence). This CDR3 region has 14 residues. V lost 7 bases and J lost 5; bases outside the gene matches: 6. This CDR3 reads CASTGLALTGELFF. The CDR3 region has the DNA TGTGCCAGTACCGGACTAGCTTTAACCGGGGAGCTGTTTTTT.

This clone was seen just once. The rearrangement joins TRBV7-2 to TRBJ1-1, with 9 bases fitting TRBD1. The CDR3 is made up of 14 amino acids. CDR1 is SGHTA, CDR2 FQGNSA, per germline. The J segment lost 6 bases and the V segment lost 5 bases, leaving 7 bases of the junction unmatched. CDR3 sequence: CASSPQGAKAEAFF. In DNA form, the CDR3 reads TGTGCCAGCAGCCCACAGGGGGCTAAGGCTGAAGCTTTCTTT.

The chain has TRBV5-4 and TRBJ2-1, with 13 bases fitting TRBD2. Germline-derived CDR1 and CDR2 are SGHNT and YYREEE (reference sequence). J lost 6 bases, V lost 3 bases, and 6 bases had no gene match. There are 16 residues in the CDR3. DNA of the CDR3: TGTGCCAGCAGCTCTGGTGGGACTAGCGGGGCCAATGAGCAGTTCTTC. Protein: CASSSGGTSGANEQFF.

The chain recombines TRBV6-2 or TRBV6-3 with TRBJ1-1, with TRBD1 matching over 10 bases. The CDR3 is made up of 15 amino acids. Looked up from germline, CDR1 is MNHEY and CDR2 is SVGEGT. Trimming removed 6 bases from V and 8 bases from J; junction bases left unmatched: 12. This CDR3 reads CASRPPTGGLGEAFF. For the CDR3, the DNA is TGTGCCAGCAGGCCTCCGACAGGGGGCTTAGGGGAAGCTTTCTTT.

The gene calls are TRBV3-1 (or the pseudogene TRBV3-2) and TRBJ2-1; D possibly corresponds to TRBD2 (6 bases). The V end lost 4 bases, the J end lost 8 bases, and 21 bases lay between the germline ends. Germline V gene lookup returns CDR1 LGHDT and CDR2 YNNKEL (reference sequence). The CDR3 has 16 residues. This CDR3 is CASSRAGSPPIDEQFF. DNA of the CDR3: TGTGCCAGCAGCCGAGCGGGCTCCCCTCCAATTGATGAGCAGTTCTTC.

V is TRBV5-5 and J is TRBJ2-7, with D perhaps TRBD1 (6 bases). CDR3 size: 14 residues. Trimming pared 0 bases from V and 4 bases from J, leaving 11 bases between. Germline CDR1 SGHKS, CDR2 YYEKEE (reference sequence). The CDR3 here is CASSLGGPGYEQYF. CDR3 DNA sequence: TGTGCCAGCAGCTTGGGGGGGCCGGGGTACGAGCAGTACTTC. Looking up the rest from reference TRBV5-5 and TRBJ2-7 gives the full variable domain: DAGVTQSPTHLIKTRGQQVTLRCSPISGHKSVSWYQQVLGQGPQFIFQYYEKEERGRGNFPDRFSARQFPNYSSELNVNALLLGDSALYLCASSLGGPGYEQYFGPGTRLTVT.

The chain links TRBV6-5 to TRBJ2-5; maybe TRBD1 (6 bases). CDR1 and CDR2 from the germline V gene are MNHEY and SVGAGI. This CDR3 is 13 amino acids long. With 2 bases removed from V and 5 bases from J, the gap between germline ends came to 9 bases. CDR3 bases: TGTGCCAGCAGTTACGGGGGCCCGGAGACCCAGTACTTC. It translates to CASSYGGPETQYF.

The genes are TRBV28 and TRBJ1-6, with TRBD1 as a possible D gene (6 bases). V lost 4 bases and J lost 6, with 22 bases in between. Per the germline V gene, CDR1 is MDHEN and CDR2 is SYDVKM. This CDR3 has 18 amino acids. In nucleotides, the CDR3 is TGTGCCAGCAGTTCTCGCCTCCCCCAAACAGGGTTTAATTCACCCCTCCACTTT. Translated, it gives CASSSRLPQTGFNSPLHF.

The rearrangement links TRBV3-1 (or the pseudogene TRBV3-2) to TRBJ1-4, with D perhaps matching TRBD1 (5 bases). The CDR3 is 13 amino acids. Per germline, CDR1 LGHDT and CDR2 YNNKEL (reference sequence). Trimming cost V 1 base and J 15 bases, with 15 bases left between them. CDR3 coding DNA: TGTGCCAGCAGCCAAGGAACCCTTGAAGGGGTGTTTTTT. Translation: CASSQGTLEGVFF.

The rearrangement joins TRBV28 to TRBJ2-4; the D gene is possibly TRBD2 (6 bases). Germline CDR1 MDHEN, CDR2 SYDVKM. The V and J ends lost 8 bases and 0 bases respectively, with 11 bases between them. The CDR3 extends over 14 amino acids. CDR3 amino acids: CASGRDLAKNIQYF. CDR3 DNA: TGTGCCAGCGGTAGGGACTTAGCCAAAAACATTCAGTACTTC. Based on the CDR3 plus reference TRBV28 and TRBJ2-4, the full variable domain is DVKVTQSSRYLVKRTGEKVFLECVQDMDHENMFWYRQDPGLGLRLIYFSYDVKMKEKGDIPEGYSVSREKKERFSLILESASTNQTSMYLCASGRDLAKNIQYFGAGTRLSVL.

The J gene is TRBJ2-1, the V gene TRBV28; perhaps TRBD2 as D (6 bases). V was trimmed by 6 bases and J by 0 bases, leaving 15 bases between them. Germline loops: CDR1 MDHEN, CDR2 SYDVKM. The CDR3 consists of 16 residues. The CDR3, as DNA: TGTGCCAGCAGACCCCTAGCGTCTAGCTCCTACAATGAGCAGTTCTTC. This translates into CASRPLASSSYNEQFF. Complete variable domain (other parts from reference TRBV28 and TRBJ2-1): DVKVTQSSRYLVKRTGEKVFLECVQDMDHENMFWYRQDPGLGLRLIYFSYDVKMKEKGDIPEGYSVSREKKERFSLILESASTNQTSMYLCASRPLASSSYNEQFFGPGTRLTVL.

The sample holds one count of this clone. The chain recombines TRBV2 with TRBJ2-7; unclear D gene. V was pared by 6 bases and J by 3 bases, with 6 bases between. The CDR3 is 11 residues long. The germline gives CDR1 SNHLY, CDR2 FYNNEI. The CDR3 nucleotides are TGTGCCAGCAGCCCCTACTACGAGCAGTACTTC. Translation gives CASSPYYEQYF.

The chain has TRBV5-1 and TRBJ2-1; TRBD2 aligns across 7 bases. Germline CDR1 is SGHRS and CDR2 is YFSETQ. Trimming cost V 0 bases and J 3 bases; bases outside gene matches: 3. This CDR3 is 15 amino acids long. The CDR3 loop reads CASSLDLAVYNEQFF. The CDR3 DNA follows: TGCGCCAGCAGCTTGGACCTAGCGGTCTACAATGAGCAGTTCTTC. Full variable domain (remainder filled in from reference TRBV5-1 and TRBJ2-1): KAGVTQTPRYLIKTRGQQVTLSCSPISGHRSVSWYQQTPGQGLQFLFEYFSETQRNKGNFPGRFSGRQFSNSRSEMNVSTLELGDSALYLCASSLDLAVYNEQFFGPGTRLTVL.

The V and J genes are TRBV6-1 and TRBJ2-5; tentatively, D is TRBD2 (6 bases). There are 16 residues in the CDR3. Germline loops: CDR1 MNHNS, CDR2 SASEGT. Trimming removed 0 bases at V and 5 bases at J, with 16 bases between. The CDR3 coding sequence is TGTGCCAGCAGTGAAGCAAGATCAGCGGGTGTGGAGACCCAGTACTTC. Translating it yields CASSEARSAGVETQYF.

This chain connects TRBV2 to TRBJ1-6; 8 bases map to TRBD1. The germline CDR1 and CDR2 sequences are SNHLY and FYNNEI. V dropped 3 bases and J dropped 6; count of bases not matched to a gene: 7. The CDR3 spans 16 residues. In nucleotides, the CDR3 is TGTGCCAGCAGTGAGGAAACAGGGGGACTTAATTCACCCCTCCACTTT. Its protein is CASSEETGGLNSPLHF.

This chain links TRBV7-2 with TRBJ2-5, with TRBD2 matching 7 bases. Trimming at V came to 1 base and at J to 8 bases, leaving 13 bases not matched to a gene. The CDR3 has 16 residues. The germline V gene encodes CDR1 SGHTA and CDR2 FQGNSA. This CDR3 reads CASSLGAGLTSGTQYF. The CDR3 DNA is TGTGCCAGCAGCTTAGGAGCGGGGCTTACCTCGGGAACCCAGTACTTC.

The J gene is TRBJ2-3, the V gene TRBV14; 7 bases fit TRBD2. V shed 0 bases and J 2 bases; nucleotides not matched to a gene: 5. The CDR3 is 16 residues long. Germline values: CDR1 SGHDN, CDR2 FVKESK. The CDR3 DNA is TGTGCCAGCAGCCAAGATGGCGGGAGATCCACAGATACGCAGTATTTT. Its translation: CASSQDGGRSTDTQYF.

The CDR3, as DNA: TGTGCCAGCAGTTTTTGGACAGGGGGATACGAGCAGTACTTC. Translated: CASSFWTGGYEQYF. The J gene is TRBJ2-7, the V gene TRBV27; 10 positions agree with TRBD1. CDR1 and CDR2 from the germline V gene are MNHEY and SMNVEV (reference sequence). This CDR3 is built from 14 residues. With 3 bases clipped from V and 4 bases from J, the junction kept 3 bases outside the gene matches.